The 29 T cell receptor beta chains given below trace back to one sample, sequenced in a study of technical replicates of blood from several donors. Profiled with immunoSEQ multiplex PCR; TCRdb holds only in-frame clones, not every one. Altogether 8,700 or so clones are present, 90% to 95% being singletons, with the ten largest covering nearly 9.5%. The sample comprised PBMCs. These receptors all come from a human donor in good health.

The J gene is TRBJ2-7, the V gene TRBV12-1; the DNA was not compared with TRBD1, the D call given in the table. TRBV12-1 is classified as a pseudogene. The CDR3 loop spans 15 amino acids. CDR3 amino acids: CASNTLSDRAYEQYF. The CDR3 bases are TGTGCCAGCAACACCTTGTCGGACAGGGCCTACGAGCAGTACTTC.

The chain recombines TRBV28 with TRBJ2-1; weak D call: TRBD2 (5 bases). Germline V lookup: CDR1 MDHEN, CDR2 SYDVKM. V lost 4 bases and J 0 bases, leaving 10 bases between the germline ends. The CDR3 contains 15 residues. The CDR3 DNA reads TGTGCCAGCAGTTACGAGGGTAGCTCCTACAATGAGCAGTTCTTC. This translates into CASSYEGSSYNEQFF.

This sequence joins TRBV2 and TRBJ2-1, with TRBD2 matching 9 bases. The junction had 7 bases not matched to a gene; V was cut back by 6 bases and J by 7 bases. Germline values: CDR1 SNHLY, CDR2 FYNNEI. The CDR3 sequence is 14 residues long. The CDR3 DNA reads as TGTGCCAGCAGGCCGGGACTAGCAGGGAATGAGCAGTTCTTC. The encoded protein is CASRPGLAGNEQFF.

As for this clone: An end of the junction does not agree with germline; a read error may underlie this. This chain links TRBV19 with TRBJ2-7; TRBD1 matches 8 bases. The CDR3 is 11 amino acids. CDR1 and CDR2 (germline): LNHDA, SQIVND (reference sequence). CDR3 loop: CASSNWDRCEF. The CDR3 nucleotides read TGTGCCAGTAGTAACTGGGACAGGTGTGAATTC.

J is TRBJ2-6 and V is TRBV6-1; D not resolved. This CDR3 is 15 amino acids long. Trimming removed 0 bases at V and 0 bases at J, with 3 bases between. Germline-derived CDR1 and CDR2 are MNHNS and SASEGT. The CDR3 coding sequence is TGTGCCAGCAGTGAAGCCAGCTCTGGGGCCAACGTCCTGACTTTC. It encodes CASSEASSGANVLTF.

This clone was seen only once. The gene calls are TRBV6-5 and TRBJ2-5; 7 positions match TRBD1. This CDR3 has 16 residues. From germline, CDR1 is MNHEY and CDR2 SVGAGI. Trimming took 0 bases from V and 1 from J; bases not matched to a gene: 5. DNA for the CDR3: TGTGCCAGCAGTTACTCTGGGACAGTGATCCAAGAGACCCAGTACTTC. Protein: CASSYSGTVIQETQYF.

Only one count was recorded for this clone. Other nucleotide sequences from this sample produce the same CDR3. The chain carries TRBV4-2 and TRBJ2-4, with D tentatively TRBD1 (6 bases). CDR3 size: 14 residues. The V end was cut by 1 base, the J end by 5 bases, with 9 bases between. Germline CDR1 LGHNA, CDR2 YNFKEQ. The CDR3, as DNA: TGTGCCAGCAGCCAAGTTGAGGGGGAAAACATTCAGTACTTC. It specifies CASSQVEGENIQYF.

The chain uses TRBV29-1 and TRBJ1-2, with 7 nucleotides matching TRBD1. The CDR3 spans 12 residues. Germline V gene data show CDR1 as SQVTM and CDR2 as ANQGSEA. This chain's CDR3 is CSSTGQTTGYTF. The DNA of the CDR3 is TGCAGTTCTACGGGACAGACCACTGGCTACACCTTC.

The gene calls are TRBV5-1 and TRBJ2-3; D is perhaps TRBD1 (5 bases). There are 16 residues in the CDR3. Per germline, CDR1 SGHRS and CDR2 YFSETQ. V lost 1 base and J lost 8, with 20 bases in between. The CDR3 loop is CASSLSPDKSLSTQYF. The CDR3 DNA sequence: TGCGCCAGCAGCTTGTCCCCGGACAAAAGTTTGAGTACGCAGTATTTT.

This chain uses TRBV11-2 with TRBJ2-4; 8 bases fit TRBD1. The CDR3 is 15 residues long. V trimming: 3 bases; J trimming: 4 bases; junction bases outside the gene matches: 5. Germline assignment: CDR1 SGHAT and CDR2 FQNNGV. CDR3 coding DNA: TGTGCCAGCAGCTTCCTCCGGGACAGGAAAAACATTCAGTACTTC. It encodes CASSFLRDRKNIQYF.

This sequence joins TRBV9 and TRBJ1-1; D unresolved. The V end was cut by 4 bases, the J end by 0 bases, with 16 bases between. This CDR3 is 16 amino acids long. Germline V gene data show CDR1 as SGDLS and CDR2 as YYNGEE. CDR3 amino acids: CASSSHSGIMNTEAFF. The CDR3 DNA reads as TGTGCCAGCAGCTCCCACTCCGGGATCATGAACACTGAAGCTTTCTTT.

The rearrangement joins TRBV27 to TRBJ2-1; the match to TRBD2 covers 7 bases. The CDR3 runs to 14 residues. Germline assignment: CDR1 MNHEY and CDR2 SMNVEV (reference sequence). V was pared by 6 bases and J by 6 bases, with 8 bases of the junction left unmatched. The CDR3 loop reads CASRGERTSNEQFF. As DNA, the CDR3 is TGTGCCAGCAGAGGAGAAAGGACTAGCAATGAGCAGTTCTTC.

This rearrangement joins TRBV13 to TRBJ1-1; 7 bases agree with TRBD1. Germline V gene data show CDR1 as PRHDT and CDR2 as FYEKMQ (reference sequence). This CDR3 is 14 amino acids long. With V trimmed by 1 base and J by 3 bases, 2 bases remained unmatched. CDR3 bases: TGTGCCAGCAGCTTAGAGGGGGCGGACACTGAAGCTTTCTTT. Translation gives CASSLEGADTEAFF.

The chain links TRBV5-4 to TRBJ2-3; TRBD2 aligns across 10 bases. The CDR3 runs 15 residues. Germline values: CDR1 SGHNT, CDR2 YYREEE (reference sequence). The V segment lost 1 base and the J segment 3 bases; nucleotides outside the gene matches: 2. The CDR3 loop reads CASSLSSGRTDTQYF. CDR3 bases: TGTGCCAGCAGCTTGAGTAGCGGGAGGACAGATACGCAGTATTTT.

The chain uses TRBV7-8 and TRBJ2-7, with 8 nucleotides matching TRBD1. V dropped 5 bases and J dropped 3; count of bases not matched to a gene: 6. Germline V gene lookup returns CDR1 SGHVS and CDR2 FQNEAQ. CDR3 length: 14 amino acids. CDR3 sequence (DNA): TGTGCCAGCAGCACGCGACAGGGGAGCTACGAGCAGTACTTC. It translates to CASSTRQGSYEQYF.

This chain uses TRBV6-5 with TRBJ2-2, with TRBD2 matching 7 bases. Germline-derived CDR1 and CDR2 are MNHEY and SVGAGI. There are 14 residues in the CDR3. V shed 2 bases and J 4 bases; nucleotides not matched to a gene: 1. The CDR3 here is CASSYAGVTGELFF. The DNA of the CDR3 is TGTGCCAGCAGTTACGCGGGGGTCACCGGGGAGCTGTTTTTT.

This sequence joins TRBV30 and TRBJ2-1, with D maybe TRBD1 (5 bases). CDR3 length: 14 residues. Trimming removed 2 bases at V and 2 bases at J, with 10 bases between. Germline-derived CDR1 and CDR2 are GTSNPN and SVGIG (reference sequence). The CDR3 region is CAWSLGRAYNEQFF. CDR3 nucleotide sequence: TGTGCCTGGAGTCTTGGCAGGGCCTACAATGAGCAGTTCTTC.

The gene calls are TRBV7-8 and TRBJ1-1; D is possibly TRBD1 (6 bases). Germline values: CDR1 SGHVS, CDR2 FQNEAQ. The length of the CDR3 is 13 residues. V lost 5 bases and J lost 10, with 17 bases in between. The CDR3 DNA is TGTGCCAGCAGCCCTCGGACAGAACGCCGAGCTTTCTTT. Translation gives CASSPRTERRAFF. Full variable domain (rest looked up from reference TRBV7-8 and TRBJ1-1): GAGVSQSPRYKVAKRGQDVALRCDPISGHVSLFWYQQALGQGPEFLTYFQNEAQLDKSGLPSDRFFAERPEGSVSTLKIQRTQQEDSAVYLCASSPRTERRAFFGQGTRLTVV.

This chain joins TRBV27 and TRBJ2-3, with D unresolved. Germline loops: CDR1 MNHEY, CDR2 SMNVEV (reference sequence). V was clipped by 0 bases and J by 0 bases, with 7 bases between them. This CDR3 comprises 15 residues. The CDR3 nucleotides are TGTGCCAGCAGTTTATCGACCAGGAGCACAGATACGCAGTATTTT. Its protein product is CASSLSTRSTDTQYF.

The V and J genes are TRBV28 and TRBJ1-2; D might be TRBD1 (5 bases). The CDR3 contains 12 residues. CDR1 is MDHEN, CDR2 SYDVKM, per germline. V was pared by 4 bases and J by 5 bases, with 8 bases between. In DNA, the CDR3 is TGTGCCAGCAGTTGGGGGGGGTATGGCTACACCTTC. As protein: CASSWGGYGYTF.

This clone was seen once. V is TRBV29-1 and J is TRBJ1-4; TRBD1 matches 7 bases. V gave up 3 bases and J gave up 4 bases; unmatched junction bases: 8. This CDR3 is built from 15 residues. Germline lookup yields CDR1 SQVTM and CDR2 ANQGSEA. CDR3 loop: CSVESGQPFNEKLFF. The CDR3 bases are TGCAGCGTTGAGTCGGGACAGCCATTTAATGAAAAACTGTTTTTT.

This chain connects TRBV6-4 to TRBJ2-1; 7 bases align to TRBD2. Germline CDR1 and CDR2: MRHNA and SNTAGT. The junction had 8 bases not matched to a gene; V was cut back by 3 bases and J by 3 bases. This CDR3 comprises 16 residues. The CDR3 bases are TGTGCCAGCAGTGATTCCCACCGGACTAGCTACAATGAGCAGTTCTTC. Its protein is CASSDSHRTSYNEQFF.

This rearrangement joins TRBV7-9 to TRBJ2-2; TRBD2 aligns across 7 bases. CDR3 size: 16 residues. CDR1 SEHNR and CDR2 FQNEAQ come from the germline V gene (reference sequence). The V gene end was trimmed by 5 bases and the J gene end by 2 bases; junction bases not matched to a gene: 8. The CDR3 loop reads CASSQSSGVNTGELFF. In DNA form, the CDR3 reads TGTGCCAGCAGCCAGTCAAGCGGGGTTAACACCGGGGAGCTGTTTTTT.

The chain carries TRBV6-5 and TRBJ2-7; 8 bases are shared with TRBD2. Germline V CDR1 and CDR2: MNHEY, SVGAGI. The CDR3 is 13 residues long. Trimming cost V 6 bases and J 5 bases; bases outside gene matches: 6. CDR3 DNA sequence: TGTGCCAGCAGCAAGGGACTAGTAGACGAGCAGTACTTC. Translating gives CASSKGLVDEQYF.

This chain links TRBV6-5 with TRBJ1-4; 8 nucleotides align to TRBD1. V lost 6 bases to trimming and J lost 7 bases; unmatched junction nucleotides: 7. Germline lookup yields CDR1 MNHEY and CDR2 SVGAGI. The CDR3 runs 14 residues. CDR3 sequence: CASRSGTGAEKLFF. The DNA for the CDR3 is TGTGCCAGCAGGTCCGGGACAGGTGCTGAAAAACTGTTTTTT.

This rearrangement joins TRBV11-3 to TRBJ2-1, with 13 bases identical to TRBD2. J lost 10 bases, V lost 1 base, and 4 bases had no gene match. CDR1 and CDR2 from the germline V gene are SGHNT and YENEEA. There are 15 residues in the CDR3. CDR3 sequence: CASSLVTSGRNEQFF. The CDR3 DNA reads TGTGCCAGCAGCTTAGTGACTAGCGGGAGGAACGAGCAGTTCTTC. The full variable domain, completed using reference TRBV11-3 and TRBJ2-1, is EAGVVQSPRYKIIEKKQPVAFWCNPISGHNTLYWYLQNLGQGPELLIRYENEEAVDDSQLPKDRFSAERLKGVDSTLKIQPAELGDSAVYLCASSLVTSGRNEQFFGPGTRLTVL.

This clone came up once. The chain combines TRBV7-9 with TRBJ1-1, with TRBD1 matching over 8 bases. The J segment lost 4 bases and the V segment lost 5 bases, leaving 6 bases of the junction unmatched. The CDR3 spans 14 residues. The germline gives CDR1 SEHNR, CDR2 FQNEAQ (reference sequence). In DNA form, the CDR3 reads TGTGCCAGCAGCCAGACAGGGGAGGGCACTGAAGCTTTCTTT. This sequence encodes CASSQTGEGTEAFF.

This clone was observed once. In nucleotides, the CDR3 is TGTGCCAGCAGGGAGGATCTTAACTATGGCTACACCTTC. It is translated as CASREDLNYGYTF. The chain has TRBV9 and TRBJ1-2, with D unclear. There are 13 residues in the CDR3. Germline lookup yields CDR1 SGDLS and CDR2 YYNGEE. V lost 5 bases and J 1 base, leaving 9 bases between the germline ends.

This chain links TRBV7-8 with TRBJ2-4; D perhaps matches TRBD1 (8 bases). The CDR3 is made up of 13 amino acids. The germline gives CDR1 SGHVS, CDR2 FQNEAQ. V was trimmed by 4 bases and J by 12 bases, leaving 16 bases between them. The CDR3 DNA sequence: TGTGCCAGCAGCTCAGGACAGGGAGGGGCTCAGTACTTC. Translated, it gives CASSSGQGGAQYF.